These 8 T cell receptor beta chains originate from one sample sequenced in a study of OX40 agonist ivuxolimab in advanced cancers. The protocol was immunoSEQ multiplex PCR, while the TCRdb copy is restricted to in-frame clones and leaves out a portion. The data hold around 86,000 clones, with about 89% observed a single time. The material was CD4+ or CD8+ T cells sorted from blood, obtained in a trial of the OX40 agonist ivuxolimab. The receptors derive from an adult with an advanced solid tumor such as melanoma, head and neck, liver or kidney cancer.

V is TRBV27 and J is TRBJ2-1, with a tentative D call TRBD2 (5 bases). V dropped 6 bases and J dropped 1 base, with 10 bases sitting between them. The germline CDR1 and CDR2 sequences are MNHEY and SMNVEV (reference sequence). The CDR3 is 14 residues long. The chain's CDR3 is CASRPGGSYNEQFF. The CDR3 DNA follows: TGTGCCAGCAGACCTGGAGGATCCTACAATGAGCAGTTCTTC.

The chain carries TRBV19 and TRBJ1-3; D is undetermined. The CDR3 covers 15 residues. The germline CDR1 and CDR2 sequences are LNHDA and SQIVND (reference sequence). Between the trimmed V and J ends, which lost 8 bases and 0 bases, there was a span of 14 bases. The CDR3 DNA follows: TGTGCCAGTCGTAAGACCGCGAACTCTGGAAACACCATATATTTT. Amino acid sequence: CASRKTANSGNTIYF.

CDR3 nucleotides: TGTGCCAGCTCACCAACAGGACTCACAGATACGCAGTATTTT. Protein product: CASSPTGLTDTQYF. The chain has TRBV18 and TRBJ2-3; D may match TRBD1 or TRBD2 (5 bases each). CDR1 is KGHSH and CDR2 is LQKENI in the germline V gene. The CDR3 consists of 14 residues. V lost 2 bases and J lost 2, with 8 bases in between.

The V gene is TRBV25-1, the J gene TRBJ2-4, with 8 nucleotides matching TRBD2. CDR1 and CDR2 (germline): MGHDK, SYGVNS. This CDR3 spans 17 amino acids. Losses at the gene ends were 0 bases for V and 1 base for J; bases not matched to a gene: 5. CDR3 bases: TGTGCCAGCAGTGAATATATGGCTAGCGGGGCCAAAAACATTCAGTACTTC. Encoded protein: CASSEYMASGAKNIQYF.

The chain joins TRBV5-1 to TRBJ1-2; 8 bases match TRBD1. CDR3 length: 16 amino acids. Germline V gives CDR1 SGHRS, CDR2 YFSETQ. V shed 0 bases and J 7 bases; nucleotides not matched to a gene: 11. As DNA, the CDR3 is TGCGCCAGCAGCTTGGGTGATACAGGGGGAAGCGCTGGCTACACCTTC. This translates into CASSLGDTGGSAGYTF. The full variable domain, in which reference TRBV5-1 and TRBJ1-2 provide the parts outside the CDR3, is KAGVTQTPRYLIKTRGQQVTLSCSPISGHRSVSWYQQTPGQGLQFLFEYFSETQRNKGNFPGRFSGRQFSNSRSEMNVSTLELGDSALYLCASSLGDTGGSAGYTFGSGTRLTVV.

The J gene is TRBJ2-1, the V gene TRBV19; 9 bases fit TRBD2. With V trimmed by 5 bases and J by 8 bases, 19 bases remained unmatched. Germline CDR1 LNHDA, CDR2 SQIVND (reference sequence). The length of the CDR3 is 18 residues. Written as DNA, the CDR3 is TGTGCCAGTAGTTCCCGTCTTCTGGCGGGAGGGGGGTTTTATGAGCAGTTCTTC. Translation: CASSSRLLAGGGFYEQFF.

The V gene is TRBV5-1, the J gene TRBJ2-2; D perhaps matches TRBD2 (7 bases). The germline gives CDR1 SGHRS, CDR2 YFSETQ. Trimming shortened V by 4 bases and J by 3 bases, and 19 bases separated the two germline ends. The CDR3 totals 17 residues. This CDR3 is CASSPDRGAWDTGELFF. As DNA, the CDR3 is TGCGCCAGCAGCCCCGATCGGGGGGCATGGGACACCGGGGAGCTGTTTTTT.

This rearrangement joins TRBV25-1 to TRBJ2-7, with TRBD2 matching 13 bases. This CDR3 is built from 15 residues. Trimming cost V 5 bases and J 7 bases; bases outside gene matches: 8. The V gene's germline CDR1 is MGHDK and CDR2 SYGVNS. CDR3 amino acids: CASSRTSGSAWEQYF. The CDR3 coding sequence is TGTGCCAGCAGTCGGACTAGCGGGAGTGCCTGGGAGCAGTACTTC.